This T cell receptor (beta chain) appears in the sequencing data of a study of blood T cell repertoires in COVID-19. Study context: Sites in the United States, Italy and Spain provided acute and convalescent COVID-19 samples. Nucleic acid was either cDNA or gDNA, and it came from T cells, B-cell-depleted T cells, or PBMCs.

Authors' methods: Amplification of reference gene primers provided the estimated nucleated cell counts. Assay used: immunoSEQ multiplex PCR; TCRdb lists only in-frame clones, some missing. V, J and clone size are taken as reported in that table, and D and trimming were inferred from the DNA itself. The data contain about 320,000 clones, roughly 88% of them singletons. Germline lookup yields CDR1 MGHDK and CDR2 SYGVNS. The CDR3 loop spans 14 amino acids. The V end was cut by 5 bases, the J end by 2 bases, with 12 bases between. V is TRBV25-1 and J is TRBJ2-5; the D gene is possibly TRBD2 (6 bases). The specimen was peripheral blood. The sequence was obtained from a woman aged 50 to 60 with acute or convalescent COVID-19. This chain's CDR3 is CASSLSGPQETQYF. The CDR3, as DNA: TGTGCCAGCAGTTTAAGCGGGCCGCAAGAGACCCAGTACTTC.